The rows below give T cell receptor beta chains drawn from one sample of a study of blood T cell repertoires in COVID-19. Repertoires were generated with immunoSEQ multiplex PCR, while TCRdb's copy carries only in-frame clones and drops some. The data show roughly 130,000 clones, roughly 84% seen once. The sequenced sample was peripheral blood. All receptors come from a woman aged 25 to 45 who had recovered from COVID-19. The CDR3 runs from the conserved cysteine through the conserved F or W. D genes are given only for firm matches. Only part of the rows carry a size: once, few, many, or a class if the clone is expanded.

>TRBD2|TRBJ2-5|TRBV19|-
TGTGCCAGTAGTATAGCGGGAGGGCCGGGAAAGACCCAGTACTTC
CASSIAGGPGKTQYF
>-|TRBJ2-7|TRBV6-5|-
TGTGCCAGCAGCTTTAACTACGAGCAGTACTTC
CASSFNYEQYF
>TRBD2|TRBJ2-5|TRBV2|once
TGTGCCAGCACCCCCTTGGGGCGGGAGAGGGGAGAGACCCAGTACTTC
CASTPLGRERGETQYF
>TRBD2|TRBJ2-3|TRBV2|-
TGTGCCAGCAGTGAAGCCGGGGGGGGTAGCACAGATACGCAGTATTTT
CASSEAGGGSTDTQYF
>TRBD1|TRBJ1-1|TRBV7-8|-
TGTGCCAGCAGACCCACAGGGGTCACTGAAGCTTTCTTT
CASRPTGVTEAFF
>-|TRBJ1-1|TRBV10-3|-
TGTGCCACCAGTGACAGTTCGAGGACTGAAGCTTTCTTT
CATSDSSRTEAFF
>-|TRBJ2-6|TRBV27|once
TGTGCCAGTTCACTGGGGGGAGTTGGATCTGGGGCCAACGTCCTGACTTTC
CASSLGGVGSGANVLTF
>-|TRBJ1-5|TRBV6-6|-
TGTGCCAGCAGTTACAATCCGGAGCCCCAGCATTTT
CASSYNPEPQHF
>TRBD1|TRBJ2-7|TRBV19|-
TGTGCCAGTAGCCGGGACAGGGGATCCTACGAGCAGTACTTC
CASSRDRGSYEQYF
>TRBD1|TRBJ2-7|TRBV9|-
TGTGCCAGCAGCCTAAGCTGGACAGGGTCAGACGAGCAGTACTTC
CASSLSWTGSDEQYF
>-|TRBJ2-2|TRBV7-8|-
TGTGCCAGCAGCTTAGAGTTATATGATCTGGGCAGGGTATACGGGGAGCTGTTTTTT
CASSLELYDLGRVYGELFF
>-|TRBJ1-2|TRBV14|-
TGTGCCAGCAGCCAAACTGGGACATACCAGGGCTACACCTTC
CASSQTGTYQGYTF
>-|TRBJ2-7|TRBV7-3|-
TGTGCCAGCAGCTTAGGAGCGGGCTCCTACGAGCAGTACTTC
CASSLGAGSYEQYF
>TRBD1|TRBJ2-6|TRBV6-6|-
TGTGCCAGCAGTCGTGGGACAGGGGGGTCTGGGGCCAACGTCCTGACTTTC
CASSRGTGGSGANVLTF
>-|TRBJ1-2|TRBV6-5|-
TGTGCCAGCAGTCTACAGGGTAACTATGGCTACACCTTC
CASSLQGNYGYTF
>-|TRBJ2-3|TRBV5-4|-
TGTGCCAGCAGCTTGGCCGGGAAACGTAGCACAGATACGCAGTATTTT
CASSLAGKRSTDTQYF
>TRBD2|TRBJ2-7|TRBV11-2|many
TGTGCCAGCAGCGGGCGGACTAGCGACGAGCAGTACTTC
CASSGRTSDEQYF
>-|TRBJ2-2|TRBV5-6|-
TGTGCCAGCAGCTTGTTCCCGGAGAAGAACACCGGGGAGCTGTTTTTT
CASSLFPEKNTGELFF
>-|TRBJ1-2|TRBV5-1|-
TGCGCCAGCAGCTTGGCCCCAGGGGAGGGGTATGGCTACACCTTC
CASSLAPGEGYGYTF
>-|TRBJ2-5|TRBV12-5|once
TGTGCTAGTGGTCGCGGGACCATCCAAGAGACCCAGTACTTC
CASGRGTIQETQYF
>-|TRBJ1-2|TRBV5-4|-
TGTGCCAGCAGCTTGGCCGCGCAGGGAAGTGGCTACACCTTC
CASSLAAQGSGYTF
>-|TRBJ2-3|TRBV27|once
TGTGCCAGCAGTTTATTCCATCCCGGACAGAAAGATACGCAGTATTTT
CASSLFHPGQKDTQYF
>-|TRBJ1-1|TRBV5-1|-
TGCGCCAGCAGCTTGGGGTCGGGTGAAGCTTTCTTT
CASSLGSGEAFF
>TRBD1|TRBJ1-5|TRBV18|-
TGTGCCAGCTCCGCCGTACAGGGGCAGTATCAGCCCCAGCATTTT
CASSAVQGQYQPQHF
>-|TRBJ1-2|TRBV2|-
TGTGCCAGCAGTGGGGAGGGGAGGACTTATGGCTACACCTTC
CASSGEGRTYGYTF
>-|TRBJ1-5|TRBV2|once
TGTGCCAGCAGTGAAGCGTCCTATAATCAGCCCCAGCATTTT
CASSEASYNQPQHF
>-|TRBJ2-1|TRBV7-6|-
TGTGCCAGCAGCTCCGACCTCGGGATTAGTGAGCAGTTCTTC
CASSSDLGISEQFF
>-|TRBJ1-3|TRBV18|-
TGTGCCAGCTCACCATCTCTGAACACCATATATTTT
CASSPSLNTIYF
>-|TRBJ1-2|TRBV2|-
TGTGCCAGCAGGGATCAGGGGATGGAAGGCTACACCTTC
CASRDQGMEGYTF
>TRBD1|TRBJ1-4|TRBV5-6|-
TGTGCCAGCAGCTTCGGGACAGCAACTAATGAAAAACTGTTTTTT
CASSFGTATNEKLFF
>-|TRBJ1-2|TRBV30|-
TGTGCCAGATCGACAGGTTCTAACTATGGCTACACCTTC
CARSTGSNYGYTF
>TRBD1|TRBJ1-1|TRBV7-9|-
TGTGCCAGCAGCCCATCCGGGACAGGGAAGGGCATCACTGAAGCTTTCTTT
CASSPSGTGKGITEAFF